The 8 T cell receptor beta chains listed next were all sequenced from one sample in a study of blood T cell repertoires in COVID-19. Using immunoSEQ multiplex PCR, the repertoire was profiled, and TCRdb retains in-frame clones only, with some absent. The sample carries hundreds of thousands of clones, around 88% recorded once. Sequencing input: peripheral blood. These receptor sequences come from a woman between 45 and 60 years old with COVID-19, enrolled during active disease.

The J gene is TRBJ2-1, the V gene TRBV5-8; tentative D call: TRBD2 (6 bases). The CDR3 is 15 residues long. V was clipped by 4 bases and J by 1 base, with 12 bases between them. Germline CDR1 is SGHTS and CDR2 is YDEGEE. The CDR3 nucleotides are TGTGCCAGCAGCGCCGGGACTCTATCCTACAATGAGCAGTTCTTC. It specifies CASSAGTLSYNEQFF.

The chain couples TRBV6-1 to TRBJ2-1, with 7 bases that match TRBD1. With V trimmed by 3 bases and J by 10 bases, 12 bases remained unmatched. The CDR3 runs 15 residues. Germline-derived CDR1 and CDR2 are MNHNS and SASEGT. The CDR3 coding sequence is TGTGCCAGCAGTGATCGACAGGGATACAATGAGGAGCAGTTCTTC. Protein: CASSDRQGYNEEQFF.

The chain has TRBV6-5 and TRBJ1-3; TRBD1 is a possible D gene (5 bases). The CDR3 extends over 14 amino acids. The V and J ends lost 8 bases and 2 bases respectively, with 13 bases between them. Looked up from germline, CDR1 is MNHEY and CDR2 is SVGAGI. CDR3 sequence (DNA): TGTGCCAGCGGACCCTCAGGGACTGGAAACACCATATATTTT. Translating it yields CASGPSGTGNTIYF.

The chain recombines TRBV27 with TRBJ1-2, with TRBD1 as a possible D gene (5 bases). CDR3 length: 15 amino acids. Germline V CDR1 and CDR2: MNHEY, SMNVEV (reference sequence). V dropped 0 bases and J dropped 4 bases, with 12 bases sitting between them. The CDR3 sequence is CASSLSQGMTYGYTF. Here the CDR3 DNA reads TGTGCCAGCAGTTTATCCCAGGGCATGACCTATGGCTACACCTTC.

The rearrangement uses TRBV6-5 and TRBJ2-4; 13 nucleotides match TRBD2. This CDR3 comprises 16 residues. Looked up from germline, CDR1 is MNHEY and CDR2 is SVGAGI. The V and J ends lost 4 bases and 6 bases, in that order; junction bases with no gene match: 6. The CDR3 DNA sequence: TGTGCCAGCAGTTTTACTAGCGGGGGGGCTCCAAACATTCAGTACTTC. It translates to CASSFTSGGAPNIQYF.

The chain employs TRBV15 and TRBJ2-5; TRBD2 aligns across 9 bases. V lost 4 bases to trimming and J lost 3 bases; unmatched junction nucleotides: 3. CDR1 is LNHNV and CDR2 is YYDKDF in the germline V gene (reference sequence). This CDR3 is built from 14 residues. CDR3 coding DNA: TGTGCCACCAGCACCGGGACTAGCAAAGAGACCCAGTACTTC. It translates to CATSTGTSKETQYF.

The chain has TRBV27 and TRBJ2-7; the D gene is possibly TRBD2 (6 bases). The germline V gene has CDR1 MNHEY and CDR2 SMNVEV (reference sequence). V gave up 0 bases and J gave up 1 base, with 13 bases separating them. The length of the CDR3 is 16 residues. The CDR3 protein is CASSLSLGTVSYEQYF. The CDR3 DNA reads as TGTGCCAGCAGTTTATCGCTGGGGACTGTGTCCTACGAGCAGTACTTC.

This clone came up a few times. This chain uses TRBV4-1 with TRBJ1-2; possibly TRBD1 for D (5 bases). V was cut by 4 bases and J by 1 base, with 19 bases left in between. The CDR3 has 17 residues. CDR1 is MGHRA, CDR2 YSYEKL, per germline. The CDR3 region has the DNA TGCGCCAGCAGCCCTAGTGGGCGGGGGACCATTAACTATGGCTACACCTTC. It translates to CASSPSGRGTINYGYTF.